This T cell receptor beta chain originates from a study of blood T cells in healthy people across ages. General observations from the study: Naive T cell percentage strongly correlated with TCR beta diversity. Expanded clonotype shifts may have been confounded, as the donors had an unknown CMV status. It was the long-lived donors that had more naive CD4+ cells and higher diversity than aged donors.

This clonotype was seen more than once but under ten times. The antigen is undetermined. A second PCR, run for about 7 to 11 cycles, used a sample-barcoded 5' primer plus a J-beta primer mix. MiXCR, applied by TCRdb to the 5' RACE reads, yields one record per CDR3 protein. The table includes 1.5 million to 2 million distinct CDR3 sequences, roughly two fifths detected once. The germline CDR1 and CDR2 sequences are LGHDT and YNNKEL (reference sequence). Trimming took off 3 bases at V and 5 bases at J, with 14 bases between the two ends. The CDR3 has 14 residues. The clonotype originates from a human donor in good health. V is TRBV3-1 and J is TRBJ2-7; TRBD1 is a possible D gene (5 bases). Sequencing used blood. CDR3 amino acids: CASSQDISRDEQYF. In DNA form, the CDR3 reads TGTGCCAGCAGCCAGGACATAAGTCGCGACGAGCAGTACTTC.